A selection of T cell receptor beta chains follows, all from one sample in a study of cytomegalovirus exposure and HLA in healthy donors. Profiling relied on immunoSEQ multiplex PCR, and the TCRdb table lists in-frame clones only, not all of them. The sample lists about 160,000 clones; 80% to 90% were seen once. The material sequenced was PBMCs. Receptors were obtained from a woman aged 25-40 years in good health and CMV-seronegative. CDR3s include the opening cysteine and the closing phenylalanine or tryptophan. The D gene is left open where the match is weak. Where a row states a size, it is once, few, many or the class of an expanded clone; other rows omit it.

TRBV10-2	TRBJ1-2	.	.	TGCGCCAGCAGTGTAGGGTTCCGCTATGGCTACACCTTC	CASSVGFRYGYTF
TRBV5-1	TRBJ1-1	TRBD1	.	TGCGCCAGCAGCGGGGACAGGGCGAACACTGAAGCTTTCTTT	CASSGDRANTEAFF
TRBV28	TRBJ2-1	TRBD2	.	TGTGCCAGCAGGACTAGCGGGAGCGGAACCTATGAGCAGTTCTTC	CASRTSGSGTYEQFF
TRBV18	TRBJ1-5	.	.	TGTGCCAGCTCACCTAACAGGAATAGCAATCAGCCCCAGCATTTT	CASSPNRNSNQPQHF
TRBV29-1	TRBJ2-1	.	.	TGCAGCGCCCTCGGGGTAGCCTCCAAACGGGACGATGAGCAGTTCTTC	CSALGVASKRDDEQFF
TRBV28	TRBJ1-1	.	.	TGTGCCAGCAGTTTATCCCGGCACAGTTTCACAGAAGCTTTCTTT	CASSLSRHSFTEAFF
TRBV19	TRBJ2-2	TRBD2	once	TGTGCCAGTAGTAGGCGGGAGGGCACCGGGGAGCTGTTTTTT	CASSRREGTGELFF
TRBV4-3	TRBJ2-7	.	once	TGCGCCAGCAGCCAAGATGTCACCTTGGGGCAGCTCACCTACGAGCAGTACTTC	CASSQDVTLGQLTYEQYF
TRBV9	TRBJ2-5	TRBD1	.	TGTGCCAGCAGCGTAGGAGGGCTGGACAGGGGGCGAGAGACCCAGTACTTC	CASSVGGLDRGRETQYF
TRBV11-2	TRBJ2-7	TRBD1	.	TGTGCCAGCAGCTTGATGGCGGGGACAGGGGGCTACGAGCAGTACTTC	CASSLMAGTGGYEQYF
TRBV28	TRBJ1-2	.	.	TGTGCCACCCAGAAGGAAGACTATGGCTACACCTTC	CATQKEDYGYTF
TRBV11-3	TRBJ2-1	TRBD1	.	TGTGCCAGCAGCTTAGGTGGGGACAGGGGTGGCTCTGAGCAGTTCTTC	CASSLGGDRGGSEQFF
TRBV28	TRBJ1-5	.	once	TGTGCCAGGAATCAGCCCCAGCATTTT	CARNQPQHF
TRBV2	TRBJ2-2	.	.	TGTGCCAGCAGTGTATCCTGGGAGGCCGGGGAGCTGTTTTTT	CASSVSWEAGELFF
TRBV27	TRBJ2-7	.	once	TGTGCCAGCCGGGTGGGAACCGGGCCAACCTACGAGCAGTACTTC	CASRVGTGPTYEQYF
TRBV7-8	TRBJ2-1	TRBD1	.	TGTGCCAGCAGCTCATATCAGGGGGTCTCCTACAATGAGCAGTTCTTC	CASSSYQGVSYNEQFF
TRBV19	TRBJ2-3	TRBD2	.	TGTGCCAGTAGTTTCAGACTAGCGGGGGGCCACAACACAGATACGCAGTATTTT	CASSFRLAGGHNTDTQYF
TRBV27	TRBJ2-5	.	.	TGTGCCAGCAGTCGGACAGTAGAAGAGACCCAGTACTTC	CASSRTVEETQYF
TRBV29-1	TRBJ2-3	TRBD1	.	TGCAGCGTTGAAGTACTGGGGGACAGTACAGATACGCAGTATTTT	CSVEVLGDSTDTQYF
TRBV19	TRBJ2-1	TRBD2	.	TGTGCCAGTAGTACGCCTAGCGGGAGTGGATACAATGAGCAGTTCTTC	CASSTPSGSGYNEQFF
TRBV5-4	TRBJ2-5	TRBD1	.	TGTGCCAGCAGTTACATCCCGGGACAGCAAGAGACCCAGTACTTC	CASSYIPGQQETQYF
TRBV4-2	TRBJ2-5	.	.	TGTGCCAGCAGCCAAGAGTTAGGGGATGAAGAGACCCAGTACTTC	CASSQELGDEETQYF
TRBV4-1	TRBJ1-2	.	.	TGCGCCAGCAGCCAACTTGGAGGACAAAGCGAAACCTTC	CASSQLGGQSETF
TRBV5-1	TRBJ2-7	TRBD2	.	TGCGCCAGCAGCTTGGGAACTAGCGGGAGATACGAGCAGTACTTC	CASSLGTSGRYEQYF
TRBV27	TRBJ1-1	TRBD1	.	TGTGCCAGCAGCACGCGCGGGACAGGGGCTAGATACACTGAAGCTTTCTTT	CASSTRGTGARYTEAFF
TRBV30	TRBJ2-1	TRBD2	.	TGTGCCTGGGGGACTAGTGGGCATGAGCAGTTCTTC	CAWGTSGHEQFF
TRBV20-1	TRBJ1-2	.	.	TGCAGTGCTTGGATCGCTAGGGCCTACACCTTC	CSAWIARAYTF
TRBV7-9	TRBJ1-2	.	.	TGTGCCAGCAGCTTAGGCAGGGGTGGTGGCTACACCTTC	CASSLGRGGGYTF
TRBV6-5	TRBJ1-1	.	few	TGTGCCAGCAGTTACTCGTTCTTGGGCGCCACTGAAGCTTTCTTT	CASSYSFLGATEAFF
TRBV6-6	TRBJ2-1	.	.	TGTGCCAGCACCTCCGGGGTAGTGCGCCCCGGTGAGCAGTTCTTC	CASTSGVVRPGEQFF